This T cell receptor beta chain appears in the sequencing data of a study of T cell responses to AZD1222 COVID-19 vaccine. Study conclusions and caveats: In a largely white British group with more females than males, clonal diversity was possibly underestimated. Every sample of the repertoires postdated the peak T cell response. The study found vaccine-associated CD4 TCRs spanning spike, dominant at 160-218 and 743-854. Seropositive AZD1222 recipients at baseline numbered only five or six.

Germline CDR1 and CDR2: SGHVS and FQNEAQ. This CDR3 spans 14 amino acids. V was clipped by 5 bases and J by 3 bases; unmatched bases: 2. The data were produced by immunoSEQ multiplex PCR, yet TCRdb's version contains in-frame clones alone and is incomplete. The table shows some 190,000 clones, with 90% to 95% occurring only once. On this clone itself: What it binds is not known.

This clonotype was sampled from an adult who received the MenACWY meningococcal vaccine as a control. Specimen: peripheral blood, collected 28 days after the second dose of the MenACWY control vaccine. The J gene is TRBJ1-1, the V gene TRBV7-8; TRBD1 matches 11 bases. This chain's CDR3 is CASSTGQGDTEAFF. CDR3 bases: TGTGCCAGCAGCACGGGACAGGGGGACACTGAAGCTTTCTTT. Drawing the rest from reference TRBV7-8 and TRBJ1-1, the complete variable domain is GAGVSQSPRYKVAKRGQDVALRCDPISGHVSLFWYQQALGQGPEFLTYFQNEAQLDKSGLPSDRFFAERPEGSVSTLKIQRTQQEDSAVYLCASSTGQGDTEAFFGQGTRLTVV.